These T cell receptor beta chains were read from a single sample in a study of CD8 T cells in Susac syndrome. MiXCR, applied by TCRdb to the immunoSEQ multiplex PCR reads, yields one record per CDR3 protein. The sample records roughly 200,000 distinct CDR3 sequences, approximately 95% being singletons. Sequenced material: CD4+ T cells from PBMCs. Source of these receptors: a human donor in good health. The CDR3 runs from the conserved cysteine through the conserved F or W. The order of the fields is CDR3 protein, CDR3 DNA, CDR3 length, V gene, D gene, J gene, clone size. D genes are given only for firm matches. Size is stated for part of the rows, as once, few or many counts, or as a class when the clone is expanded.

CASRPQGAANTGELFF | TGTGCCAGCAGGCCTCAGGGGGCAGCGAACACCGGGGAGCTGTTTTTT | 16 | TRBV27 | TRBD1 | TRBJ2-2 | -
CASSRTGSTTYNEQFF | TGCGCCAGCAGCCGGACAGGGTCAACAACCTACAATGAGCAGTTCTTC | 16 | TRBV4-3 | TRBD1 | TRBJ2-1 | once
CASRMQDRNTEAFF | TGTGCCAGCAGAATGCAAGATCGGAACACTGAAGCTTTCTTT | 14 | TRBV6-2/TRBV6-3 | - | TRBJ1-1 | -
CASSLGAGSNPQHF | TGTGCCAGCAGCTTGGGTGCAGGGAGTAACCCCCAGCATTTT | 14 | TRBV5-6 | - | TRBJ1-5 | -
CALGVSRNTEAFF | TGTGCCTTGGGTGTCAGCCGGAACACTGAAGCTTTCTTT | 13 | TRBV30 | - | TRBJ1-1 | -
CSASGRAGTQYF | TGCAGTGCTAGCGGGAGGGCGGGGACCCAGTACTTC | 12 | TRBV20-1 | TRBD2 | TRBJ2-5 | -
CASSVYPGSNQPQHF | TGTGCCAGCAGCGTATATCCCGGATCCAATCAGCCCCAGCATTTT | 15 | TRBV9 | - | TRBJ1-5 | -
CAWSSGVENGYTF | TGTGCCTGGAGTTCGGGGGTGGAGAATGGCTACACCTTC | 13 | TRBV30 | - | TRBJ1-2 | -
CASSRSRMNTEAFF | TGTGCCAGTAGTAGGAGTCGGATGAACACTGAAGCTTTCTTT | 14 | TRBV19 | - | TRBJ1-1 | -
CASSYGERGHSYEQYF | TGTGCCAGCAGTTACGGGGAGAGAGGACATTCCTACGAGCAGTACTTC | 16 | TRBV6-2/TRBV6-3 | - | TRBJ2-7 | -
CSVVSGLRPDTQYF | TGCAGCGTTGTCTCTGGCCTGCGCCCAGATACGCAGTATTTT | 14 | TRBV29-1 | - | TRBJ2-3 | once
CATSDSGGRGYGYTF | TGTGCCACCAGTGATTCGGGGGGTCGCGGCTATGGCTACACCTTC | 15 | TRBV24-1 | - | TRBJ1-2 | -
CASSPSGGPREQYF | TGTGCCAGCAGTCCATCGGGAGGGCCGAGGGAGCAGTACTTC | 14 | TRBV12-3/TRBV12-4 | TRBD2 | TRBJ2-7 | -
CASSLGRWAEAFF | TGTGCCAGCAGCCTCGGACGGTGGGCTGAAGCTTTCTTT | 13 | TRBV12-3/TRBV12-4 | - | TRBJ1-1 | -
CATATGGTYEQYF | TGTGCCACCGCGACAGGGGGCACCTACGAGCAGTACTTC | 13 | TRBV10-3 | TRBD1 | TRBJ2-7 | once
CASSQDLGFTDTQYF | TGCGCCAGCAGCCAAGATTTGGGCTTCACAGATACGCAGTATTTT | 15 | TRBV4-3 | - | TRBJ2-3 | -
CSVAGLSSGNTIYF | TGCAGCGTTGCTGGACTCAGCTCTGGAAACACCATATATTTT | 14 | TRBV29-1 | - | TRBJ1-3 | -
CASSLEAAYEQYF | TGTGCCAGCAGCTTAGAGGCAGCCTACGAGCAGTACTTC | 13 | TRBV11-3 | - | TRBJ2-7 | -
CSDRTGGTQYF | TGCAGCGATAGGACAGGGGGTACGCAGTATTTT | 11 | TRBV29-1 | TRBD1 | TRBJ2-3 | -
CSVGTSGSGEQYF | TGCAGCGTCGGGACTAGCGGGAGTGGCGAGCAGTACTTC | 13 | TRBV29-1 | TRBD2 | TRBJ2-7 | once
CATGGDTQYF | TGTGCCACCGGAGGAGATACGCAGTATTTT | 10 | TRBV15 | - | TRBJ2-3 | -
CAWVPTSLMNTEAFF | TGTGCCTGGGTCCCCACTTCCCTAATGAACACTGAAGCTTTCTTT | 15 | TRBV30 | - | TRBJ1-1 | -
CASSSRGRFQETQYF | TGTGCCAGCAGCTCGAGAGGGAGGTTCCAAGAGACCCAGTACTTC | 15 | TRBV7-2 | - | TRBJ2-5 | -
CAWGVHQPQHF | TGTGCCTGGGGAGTCCATCAGCCCCAGCATTTT | 11 | TRBV30 | - | TRBJ1-5 | -
CSARDTRRAYEQYF | TGCAGTGCTAGAGATACCCGGAGGGCGTACGAGCAGTACTTC | 14 | TRBV20-1 | - | TRBJ2-7 | -
CASSEPRGLNYGYTF | TGTGCCAGCAGTGAACCGAGAGGGCTAAACTATGGCTACACCTTC | 15 | TRBV2 | - | TRBJ1-2 | -
CSAPGRTQREIGGNEQYF | TGCAGTGCCCCGGGTCGGACTCAGCGGGAGATCGGGGGGAACGAGCAGTACTTC | 18 | TRBV20-1 | TRBD2 | TRBJ2-7 | -